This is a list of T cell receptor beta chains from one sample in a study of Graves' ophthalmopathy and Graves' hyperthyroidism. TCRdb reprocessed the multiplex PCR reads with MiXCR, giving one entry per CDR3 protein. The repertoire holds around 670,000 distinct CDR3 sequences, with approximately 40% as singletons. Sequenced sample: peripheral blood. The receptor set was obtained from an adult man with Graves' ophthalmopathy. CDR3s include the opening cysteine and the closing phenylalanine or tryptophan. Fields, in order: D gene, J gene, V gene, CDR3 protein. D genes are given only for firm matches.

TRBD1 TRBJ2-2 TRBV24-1 CATSDPRQGTAGELFF
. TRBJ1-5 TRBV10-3 CAIRDSTNQPQHF
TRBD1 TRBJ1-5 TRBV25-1 CASIPAEGANSNQPQHF
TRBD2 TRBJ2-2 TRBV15 CATSRELAGLTGELFF
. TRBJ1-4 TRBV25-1 CATHDRRNEKLFF
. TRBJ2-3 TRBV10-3 CAISRGTRTDTQYF
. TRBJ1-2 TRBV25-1 CASSMSSGRDVYGYTF
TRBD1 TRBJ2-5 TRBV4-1 CASSQQQGGQETQYF
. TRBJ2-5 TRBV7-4 CASSLGWQDQETQYF
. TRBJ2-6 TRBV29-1 CRDTSGANVLTF
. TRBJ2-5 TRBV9 CASSVAGSGETQYF
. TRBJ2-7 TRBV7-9 CASSLGQASYEQYF
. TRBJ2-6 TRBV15 CATSSEDSGANVLTF
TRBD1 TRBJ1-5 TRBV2 CASSVWQGASQPQHF
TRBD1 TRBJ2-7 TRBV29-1 CSVPGQGNEQYF
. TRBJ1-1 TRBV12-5 CASGLVLGSGSEVTEAFF
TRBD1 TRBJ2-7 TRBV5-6 CASSLRQGVFNEQYF
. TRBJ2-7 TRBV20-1 CSAKNGPYEQYF
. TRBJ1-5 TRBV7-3 CASSLSAKENQPQHF